The clone carrying this TCR beta chain showed up just a few times. The V end lost 3 bases, the J end lost 3 bases, and 3 bases lay between the germline ends. CDR3 length: 11 amino acids. Germline V gene sequence: CDR1 MDHEN, CDR2 SYDVKM. Authors' data handling: From reference gene primer amplification, estimates of nucleated cell counts were derived. Libraries were prepared by immunoSEQ multiplex PCR; TCRdb keeps only in-frame clonotypes and omits some of them. V and J calls plus clone size are reproduced from that table; the DNA served to infer D and trimming. The sample holds a few hundred thousand clones, 75% to 90% seen once. The data are from a study of blood T cell repertoires in COVID-19. Individuals drawn from 24 US areas were about 18 to 90 years old. Two negative PCRs, clearance, or symptom resolution were required of recovered Cohort 3 donors.

Specimen: PBMCs or T cells enriched from blood (not recorded which). This clonotype was obtained from a man younger than 30 who had recovered from COVID-19. The J gene is TRBJ2-7, the V gene TRBV28; D is ambiguous. As DNA, the CDR3 is TGTGCCAGCAGTTTTTACTACGAGCAGTACTTC. Its protein is CASSFYYEQYF.